This TCR beta chain was recovered during a study of cytotoxic CD8 clonotypes in ibrutinib-treated CLL. About the research overall: Among the samples, the mean was approximately 250,000 productive templates and tens of thousands of productive rearrangements.

The study's findings and limits: Clonotypes that were public were uncommon, and they contracted or stayed stable on treatment. For progressing versus sustained-remission patients, sampling times were not the same.

On this clone itself: The antigen is unknown.

Investigators sought sequencing depths of between 1 in 200,000 and 1 in 1 million T cells. TCRdb's table, derived via immunoSEQ multiplex PCR, lists solely in-frame clones and lacks some. The repertoire holds about 140,000 clones, with approximately 90% as singletons. Sample: PBMCs, taken after 12 months of ibrutinib treatment. This receptor was obtained from a human donor with chronic lymphocytic leukemia.

CDR3 nucleotides: TGTGCCAGTAGTATAGATCGTGTCACTGAAGCTTTCTTT. It specifies CASSIDRVTEAFF. The rearrangement joins TRBV19 to TRBJ1-1; D not resolved. Germline V gene sequence: CDR1 LNHDA, CDR2 SQIVND (reference sequence). V was pared by 0 bases and J by 4 bases, with 6 bases between. This CDR3 is 13 amino acids long.